This T cell receptor beta chain was retrieved from a study of T cell responses to AZD1222 COVID-19 vaccine. The data were produced by immunoSEQ multiplex PCR, yet TCRdb's version contains in-frame clones alone and is incomplete. The sample shows fewer than 100,000 clones, 90% of them seen only once. This clone was counted only a few times. The CDR3 extends over 15 amino acids. Trimming at V came to 6 bases and at J to 2 bases, leaving 7 bases not matched to a gene. Germline V gene data show CDR1 as SQVTM and CDR2 as ANQGSEA. The receptor was isolated from an adult who received the AZD1222 COVID-19 vaccine. This chain links TRBV29-1 with TRBJ2-1; 10 positions agree with TRBD1. Material: peripheral blood, obtained 28 days after the second AZD1222 dose. The CDR3 is CSVVPGQGTYNEQFF. In DNA form, the CDR3 reads TGCAGCGTCGTCCCGGGACAGGGGACCTACAATGAGCAGTTCTTC.